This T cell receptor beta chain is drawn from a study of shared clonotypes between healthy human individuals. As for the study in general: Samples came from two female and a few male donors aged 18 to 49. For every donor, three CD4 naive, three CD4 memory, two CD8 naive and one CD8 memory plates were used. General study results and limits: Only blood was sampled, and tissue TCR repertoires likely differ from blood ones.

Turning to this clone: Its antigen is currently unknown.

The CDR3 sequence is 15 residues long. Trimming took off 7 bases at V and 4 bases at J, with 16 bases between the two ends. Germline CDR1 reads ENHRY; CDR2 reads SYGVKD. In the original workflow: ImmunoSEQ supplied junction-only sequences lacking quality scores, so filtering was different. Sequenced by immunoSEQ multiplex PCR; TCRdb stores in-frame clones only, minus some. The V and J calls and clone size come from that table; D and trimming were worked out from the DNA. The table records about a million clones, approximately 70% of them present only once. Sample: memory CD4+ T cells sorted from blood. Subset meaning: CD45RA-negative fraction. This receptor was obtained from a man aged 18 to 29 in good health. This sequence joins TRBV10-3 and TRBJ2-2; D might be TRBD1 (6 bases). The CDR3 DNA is TGTGCCATCAAAGTCACGGGACACGTCACCGGGGAGCTGTTTTTT. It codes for CAIKVTGHVTGELFF.